This T cell receptor beta chain stems from a study of metastatic and nonmetastatic thyroid tumors. Original analysis: CDR3 differences across clinicopathological groups were used to build a distant-metastasis classifier for papillary thyroid cancer. TCRdb reanalyzed the PCR reads via MiXCR. The V and J calls were determined by TCRdb, not by the authors. In the table there are around 30,000 clones, 17% of which are singletons. Among the patients, none had received any treatment before thyroid surgery. The CDR3 extends over 11 amino acids. V was cut by 7 bases and J by 0 bases, with 7 bases left in between. Per the germline V gene, CDR1 is DFQATT and CDR2 is SNEGSKA (reference sequence).

The receptor's source is a female donor with papillary thyroid cancer or a benign thyroid nodule (not recorded which). Some clones in this sample may be carry-over from other donors' samples. Source material: blood. The V gene is TRBV20-1, the J gene TRBJ2-7; tentatively, D is TRBD2 (6 bases). As DNA, the CDR3 is TGCAGTGGCGGGGACTCCTACGAGCAGTACTTC. Encoded protein: CSGGDSYEQYF.